These 27 T cell receptor beta chains were sequenced from one sample in a study of OX40 agonist ivuxolimab in advanced cancers. Clones were sequenced by immunoSEQ multiplex PCR, and TCRdb holds only the in-frame ones, with some missing. Among about 60,000 clones listed, about nine tenths were seen once. Here the sequenced sample was CD4+ or CD8+ T cells sorted from blood, taken in a trial of the OX40 agonist ivuxolimab. These receptor sequences come from an adult with an advanced solid tumor such as melanoma, head and neck, liver or kidney cancer.

This clone was seen only once. The V call is TRBV5-1, the J call TRBJ2-3; 9 bases fit TRBD1. V was pared by 4 bases and J by 6 bases, with 12 bases of the junction left unmatched. Germline CDR1 SGHRS, CDR2 YFSETQ. CDR3 length: 16 amino acids. CDR3 in DNA: TGCGCCAGCAGCCATGGGACAGGGAATCGGGGGGATACGCAGTATTTT. Protein sequence: CASSHGTGNRGDTQYF.

CDR3 region: CASSRGPGNTIYF. The CDR3 coding sequence is TGTGCCAGTAGTAGGGGGCCTGGAAACACCATATATTTT. V and J are TRBV19 and TRBJ1-3, with D perhaps TRBD1 (6 bases). Per germline, CDR1 LNHDA and CDR2 SQIVND (reference sequence). Trimming removed 4 bases from V and 2 bases from J, with 6 bases in between. The CDR3 sequence is 13 residues long.

This chain joins TRBV19 and TRBJ2-2; D not certain. Looked up from germline, CDR1 is LNHDA and CDR2 is SQIVND (reference sequence). Trimming took 6 bases from V and 5 from J, leaving 13 bases between them. The CDR3 sequence is 14 residues long. The CDR3 spells CASSTSRETGELFF. CDR3 bases: TGTGCCAGTAGCACATCCCGTGAGACCGGGGAGCTGTTTTTT.

V usage is TRBV2 and J usage is TRBJ2-7; 7 bases map to TRBD2. Trimming cost V 5 bases and J 4 bases; bases outside gene matches: 5. The V gene's germline CDR1 is SNHLY and CDR2 FYNNEI. There are 13 residues in the CDR3. The CDR3 loop reads CASSPLGRYEQYF. CDR3 bases: TGTGCCAGCAGTCCTCTCGGGAGGTACGAGCAGTACTTC.

V and J are TRBV5-6 and TRBJ2-5; 9 nucleotides align to TRBD2. Germline loops: CDR1 SGHDT, CDR2 YYEEEE. The CDR3 covers 17 residues. V lost 4 bases and J lost 7; bases outside the gene matches: 17. The CDR3 region has the DNA TGTGCCAGCAGCGCCACCGGACTAGCGTCCAAGAGAGGGACCCAGTACTTC. Translated, it gives CASSATGLASKRGTQYF.

The rearrangement uses TRBV2 and TRBJ2-7; perhaps TRBD2 as D (5 bases). V lost 5 bases, J lost 2 bases, and 13 bases lay in between. The CDR3 sequence is 14 residues long. Germline lookup yields CDR1 SNHLY and CDR2 FYNNEI. CDR3 residues: CASSSAPGTYEQYF. CDR3 DNA sequence: TGTGCCAGCAGTAGTGCGCCGGGAACCTACGAGCAGTACTTC.

Worth noting for this clone: This specimen includes other DNA sequences encoding the same CDR3. The chain is built from TRBV18 and TRBJ2-1, with no clear D. V was pared by 3 bases and J by 1 base, with 4 bases between. CDR1 KGHSH and CDR2 LQKENI come from the germline V gene. The CDR3 contains 13 residues. CDR3 nucleotides: TGTGCCAGCTCACCCAGTTCCTACAATGAGCAGTTCTTC. Protein sequence: CASSPSSYNEQFF.

The chain combines TRBV28 with TRBJ1-3; D unclear. Germline CDR1 reads MDHEN; CDR2 reads SYDVKM. V lost 5 bases to trimming and J lost 0 bases, with 8 bases between them. This CDR3 region has 14 residues. The CDR3 region is CASSTTLSGNTIYF. CDR3 sequence (DNA): TGTGCCAGCAGTACAACCCTCTCTGGAAACACCATATATTTT.

The sample holds a few counts of this clone. The DNA for the CDR3 is TGTGCCACCAACCGAAACCCCAGGGACAGTCCGAACACCGGGGAGCTGTTTTTT. Translating gives CATNRNPRDSPNTGELFF. The chain combines TRBV15 with TRBJ2-2, with TRBD1 identical over 7 bases. The CDR3 is 18 residues long. Unmatched junction bases numbered 14, after V lost 7 bases and J lost 0 bases. Germline lookup yields CDR1 LNHNV and CDR2 YYDKDF (reference sequence).

This clone is a singleton in its sample. CDR3 residues: CASTYLRTSSYNEQFF. For the CDR3, the DNA is TGTGCCAGCACCTACCTTCGAACCAGCTCCTACAATGAGCAGTTCTTC. The chain couples TRBV6-6 to TRBJ2-1; D remains unclear. CDR3 length equals 16 residues. CDR1 is MNHNY and CDR2 is SVGAGI in the germline V gene (reference sequence). The V end lost 7 bases, the J end lost 0 bases, and 16 bases lay between the germline ends.

This sequence joins TRBV11-3 and TRBJ2-7; 8 bases map to TRBD2. J gave up 4 bases and V 5 bases, and 4 bases lay outside the gene matches. This CDR3 has 13 residues. Germline lookup yields CDR1 SGHNT and CDR2 YENEEA. The DNA of the CDR3 is TGTGCCAGCAGCGACCGACTAGCGTACGAGCAGTACTTC. Residues: CASSDRLAYEQYF.

V usage is TRBV7-3 and J usage is TRBJ2-5; 9 bases match TRBD1. The CDR3 is made up of 15 amino acids. With 3 bases clipped from V and 5 bases from J, the junction kept 7 bases outside the gene matches. CDR1 is SGHTA, CDR2 FQGTGA, per germline. The CDR3 protein is CASSFFTGGTETQYF. The CDR3 nucleotides are TGTGCCAGCAGCTTCTTTACAGGGGGCACGGAGACCCAGTACTTC.

The gene calls are TRBV6-1 and TRBJ2-2; D possibly corresponds to TRBD2 (7 bases). The V and J ends lost 7 bases and 9 bases respectively, with 15 bases between them. The CDR3 contains 13 residues. Germline V gene data show CDR1 as MNHNS and CDR2 as SASEGT. In DNA, the CDR3 is TGTGCCAGCACGGGGGGCCCTGGCCGGGAGCTGTTTTTT. As protein: CASTGGPGRELFF.

The chain employs TRBV13 and TRBJ2-2, with D unclear. V lost 5 bases and J lost 3, with 16 bases in between. Germline V CDR1 and CDR2: PRHDT, FYEKMQ (reference sequence). The CDR3 is made up of 16 amino acids. CDR3 bases: TGTGCCAGCAGCGCCTCCGCCCTAGGGTACACCGGGGAGCTGTTTTTT. This encodes CASSASALGYTGELFF.

The genes are TRBV5-8 and TRBJ2-1, with 9 bases identical to TRBD1. Trimming took 1 base from V and 3 from J; bases not matched to a gene: 5. The CDR3 extends over 16 amino acids. Germline assignment: CDR1 SGHTS and CDR2 YDEGEE. In DNA, the CDR3 is TGTGCCAGCAGCTTGAAAAGACAGGGGGTCTACAATGAGCAGTTCTTC. The encoded protein is CASSLKRQGVYNEQFF. Full variable domain (rest looked up from reference TRBV5-8 and TRBJ2-1): EAGVTQSPTHLIKTRGQQATLRCSPISGHTSVYWYQQALGLGLQFLLWYDEGEERNRGNFPPRFSGRQFPNYSSELNVNALELEDSALYLCASSLKRQGVYNEQFFGPGTRLTVL.

This rearrangement joins TRBV9 to TRBJ1-4; D possibly corresponds to TRBD1 (5 bases). Per germline, CDR1 SGDLS and CDR2 YYNGEE. CDR3 length: 15 residues. V dropped 3 bases and J dropped 3 bases, with 12 bases sitting between them. The DNA for the CDR3 is TGTGCCAGCAGCGAAAGGGGCACGGCTAATGAAAAACTGTTTTTT. This sequence encodes CASSERGTANEKLFF.

This chain links TRBV5-1 with TRBJ2-1, with D tentatively TRBD1 or TRBD2 (5 bases each). This CDR3 has 12 residues. The V gene lost 5 bases and the J gene lost 12 bases, with 15 bases spanning the gap. Germline values: CDR1 SGHRS, CDR2 YFSETQ. The CDR3 DNA reads as TGCGCCAGCAGTGACCCCCCGGGACCGCAGTTCTTC. Protein sequence: CASSDPPGPQFF.

V and J are TRBV11-1 and TRBJ2-1; the D gene is possibly TRBD1 (6 bases). V was cut by 5 bases and J by 5 bases, with 16 bases left in between. CDR1 and CDR2 (germline): SGHAT, FQDESV (reference sequence). The CDR3 is 15 amino acids. Written as DNA, the CDR3 is TGTGCCAGCAGCCCATTAAGCGGACAGAACAATGAGCAGTTCTTC. The encoded protein is CASSPLSGQNNEQFF. The full variable domain, rest sourced from reference TRBV11-1 and TRBJ2-1, is EAEVAQSPRYKITEKSQAVAFWCDPISGHATLYWYRQILGQGPELLVQFQDESVVDDSQLPKDRFSAERLKGVDSTLKIQPAELGDSAMYLCASSPLSGQNNEQFFGPGTRLTVL.

The V and J genes are TRBV6-5 and TRBJ2-6; possibly TRBD1 or TRBD2 for D (5 bases each). Germline V gives CDR1 MNHEY, CDR2 SVGAGI. The V end was cut by 6 bases, the J end by 4 bases, with 13 bases between. CDR3 size: 15 residues. DNA for the CDR3: TGTGCCAGCAGAAGAGGGGCGCAGGGGGCCAACGTCCTGACTTTC. This encodes CASRRGAQGANVLTF.

The chain links TRBV2 to TRBJ1-6, with D unclear. The CDR3 has 14 residues. Between the trimmed V and J ends, which lost 4 bases and 7 bases, there was a span of 11 bases. The germline V gene has CDR1 SNHLY and CDR2 FYNNEI. The CDR3 reads CASSGSATNSPLHF. In nucleotides, the CDR3 is TGTGCCAGCAGTGGTTCAGCAACGAATTCACCCCTCCACTTT.

The chain carries TRBV7-9 and TRBJ2-7, with 8 bases that match TRBD2. The CDR3 length is 14 residues. V shed 4 bases, J shed 2 bases, and the junction held 4 bases outside the gene matches. Germline V gene lookup returns CDR1 SEHNR and CDR2 FQNEAQ (reference sequence). The CDR3 is CASSSSGSPYEQYF. For the CDR3, the DNA is TGTGCCAGCAGCTCCAGCGGGAGCCCCTACGAGCAGTACTTC. Combining the CDR3 with reference TRBV7-9 and TRBJ2-7 gives the whole variable domain DTGVSQNPRHKITKRGQNVTFRCDPISEHNRLYWYRQTLGQGPEFLTYFQNEAQLEKSRLLSDRFSAERPKGSFSTLEIQRTEQGDSAMYLCASSSSGSPYEQYFGPGTRLTVT.

This chain joins TRBV6-6 and TRBJ2-7; D gene unclear. Germline loops: CDR1 MNHNY, CDR2 SVGAGI (reference sequence). V shed 6 bases and J shed 4 bases, with 10 bases lying between them. The CDR3 spans 12 residues. In nucleotides, the CDR3 is TGTGCCAGCAGGGACCGCGAATACGAGCAGTACTTC. It is translated as CASRDREYEQYF.

This clone occurred once. The V gene is TRBV28, the J gene TRBJ1-5, with D possibly being TRBD1 (5 bases). The CDR3 loop spans 16 amino acids. The V end was cut by 1 base, the J end by 2 bases, with 12 bases between. Germline CDR1 and CDR2: MDHEN and SYDVKM. Written as DNA, the CDR3 is TGTGCCAGCAGTTTATTAGCTGGAGGGGGCAATCAGCCCCAGCATTTT. This codes for CASSLLAGGGNQPQHF. The full variable domain, in which reference TRBV28 and TRBJ1-5 provide the parts outside the CDR3, is DVKVTQSSRYLVKRTGEKVFLECVQDMDHENMFWYRQDPGLGLRLIYFSYDVKMKEKGDIPEGYSVSREKKERFSLILESASTNQTSMYLCASSLLAGGGNQPQHFGDGTRLSIL.

The chain links TRBV6-1 to TRBJ1-2; 9 bases are a match to TRBD1. V lost 6 bases, J lost 2 bases, and 7 bases stayed unmatched. There are 15 residues in the CDR3. Germline assignment: CDR1 MNHNS and CDR2 SASEGT. CDR3 amino acids: CASSYRGQGNYGYTF. CDR3 nucleotides: TGTGCCAGCAGCTACAGGGGGCAGGGGAACTATGGCTACACCTTC.

The chain uses TRBV4-1 and TRBJ2-7; D not resolved. The V end was cut by 3 bases, the J end by 4 bases, with 16 bases between. The CDR3 has 15 amino acids. CDR1 and CDR2 (germline): MGHRA, YSYEKL. The CDR3: CASSHPPTRNYEQYF. CDR3 DNA: TGCGCCAGCAGCCACCCCCCGACCCGGAATTACGAGCAGTACTTC.

The V gene is TRBV11-2, the J gene TRBJ2-4; TRBD1 is a possible D gene (6 bases). The V and J ends lost 5 bases and 3 bases respectively, with 14 bases between them. This CDR3 region has 15 residues. CDR1 is SGHAT and CDR2 is FQNNGV in the germline V gene. CDR3 sequence (DNA): TGTGCCAGCAGCCTGGGGGCCTCTGGCAAAAACATTCAGTACTTC. This encodes CASSLGASGKNIQYF.

The V gene is TRBV11-2, the J gene TRBJ2-1; D may be TRBD2 (7 bases). Germline V gene lookup returns CDR1 SGHAT and CDR2 FQNNGV. The CDR3 spans 16 residues. The V and J ends lost 5 bases and 5 bases respectively, with 19 bases between them. The CDR3 nucleotides are TGTGCCAGCAGCACCCTAGGGGGAGGGAAGGACAATGAGCAGTTCTTC. Encoded protein: CASSTLGGGKDNEQFF. The whole variable domain, remainder taken from reference TRBV11-2 and TRBJ2-1, is EAGVAQSPRYKIIEKRQSVAFWCNPISGHATLYWYQQILGQGPKLLIQFQNNGVVDDSQLPKDRFSAERLKGVDSTLKIQPAKLEDSAVYLCASSTLGGGKDNEQFFGPGTRLTVL.